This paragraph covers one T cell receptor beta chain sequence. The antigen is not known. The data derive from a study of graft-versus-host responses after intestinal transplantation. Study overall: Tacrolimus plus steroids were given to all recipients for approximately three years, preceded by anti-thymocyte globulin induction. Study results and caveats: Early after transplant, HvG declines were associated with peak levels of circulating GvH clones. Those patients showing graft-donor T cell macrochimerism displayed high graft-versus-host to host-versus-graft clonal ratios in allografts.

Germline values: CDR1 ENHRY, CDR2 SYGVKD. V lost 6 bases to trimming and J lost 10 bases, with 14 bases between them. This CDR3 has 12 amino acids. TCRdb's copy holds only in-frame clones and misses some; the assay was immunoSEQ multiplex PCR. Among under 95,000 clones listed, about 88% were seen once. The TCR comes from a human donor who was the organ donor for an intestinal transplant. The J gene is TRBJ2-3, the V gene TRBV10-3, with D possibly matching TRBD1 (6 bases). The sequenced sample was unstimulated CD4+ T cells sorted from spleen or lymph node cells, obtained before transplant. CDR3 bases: TGTGCCATCAGCGAGACAGGCCGGTCGCAGTATTTT. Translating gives CAISETGRSQYF.